A selection of T cell receptor beta chains follows, all from one sample in a study of immune characterization of retroperitoneal liposarcoma. Via MiXCR, TCRdb re-called the PCR reads, giving one row per CDR3 protein. Among approximately 9,500 distinct CDR3 sequences listed, under 35% were seen once. The sample comprised tumor tissue. The receptor set was obtained from a male donor with retroperitoneal liposarcoma. The CDR3 runs from the conserved cysteine through the conserved F or W. D genes are given only for firm matches. Size is omitted from some rows. Given values are once, few, many or a class for expanded clones.

clone_size: few
v_call: TRBV6-1
j_call: TRBJ2-2
d_call: .
cdr3_nt: TGTGCCAGCAACGGACAGAACACCGGGGAGCTGTTTTTT
cdr3_aa: CASNGQNTGELFF

clone_size: .
v_call: TRBV12-3/TRBV12-4
j_call: TRBJ2-7
d_call: TRBD2
cdr3_nt: TGTGCCAGCAGTTCTAGCGGGACCTCCTACGAGCAGTACTTC
cdr3_aa: CASSSSGTSYEQYF

clone_size: many
v_call: TRBV6-1
j_call: TRBJ2-5
d_call: TRBD1
cdr3_nt: TGTGCCAGCAGCGCCCGGGACAGGGGGCTAAGGGAGACCCAGTACTTC
cdr3_aa: CASSARDRGLRETQYF

clone_size: .
v_call: TRBV6-1
j_call: TRBJ1-1
d_call: .
cdr3_nt: TGTGCCAGCAGTTTCCACGGGTCGAACACTGAAGCTTTCTTT
cdr3_aa: CASSFHGSNTEAFF

clone_size: .
v_call: TRBV10-3
j_call: TRBJ2-3
d_call: .
cdr3_nt: TGTGCCATCAGCAGGACTAGCACAGATACGCAGTATTTT
cdr3_aa: CAISRTSTDTQYF

clone_size: .
v_call: TRBV4-1
j_call: TRBJ1-6
d_call: .
cdr3_nt: TGCGCCAGCAGCCAAGACCCCCAAAGCTCCTATAATTCACCCCTCCACTTT
cdr3_aa: CASSQDPQSSYNSPLHF

clone_size: medium-sized
v_call: TRBV6-1
j_call: TRBJ2-5
d_call: .
cdr3_nt: TGTGCCAGCAGTGAATACTTATCGGAGACCCAGTACTTC
cdr3_aa: CASSEYLSETQYF

clone_size: .
v_call: TRBV10-1
j_call: TRBJ2-1
d_call: .
cdr3_nt: TGCGCCAGCAGTGAGTACAGGGCCAACAATGAGCAGTTCTTC
cdr3_aa: CASSEYRANNEQFF

clone_size: .
v_call: TRBV12-3/TRBV12-4
j_call: TRBJ1-2
d_call: .
cdr3_nt: TGTGCCAGTTTGGGGGCCCTCTATGGCTACACCTTC
cdr3_aa: CASLGALYGYTF

clone_size: many
v_call: TRBV12-3/TRBV12-4
j_call: TRBJ1-1
d_call: .
cdr3_nt: TGTGCCAGCACCTACGACAGACCGAACACTGAAGCTTTCTTT
cdr3_aa: CASTYDRPNTEAFF

clone_size: many
v_call: TRBV7-2
j_call: TRBJ2-3
d_call: .
cdr3_nt: TGTGCCAGCAGCTCCCACCGAGGGTATAGCACAGATACGCAGTATTTT
cdr3_aa: CASSSHRGYSTDTQYF

clone_size: .
v_call: TRBV12-3/TRBV12-4
j_call: TRBJ2-4
d_call: TRBD2
cdr3_nt: TGTGCCAGCAGCCAAACTAGCGGGGGGTTCTCCTACAATGAGCAGTACTTC
cdr3_aa: CASSQTSGGFSYNEQYF

clone_size: once
v_call: TRBV5-4
j_call: TRBJ2-1
d_call: .
cdr3_nt: TGTGCCAGCAGCCCCGGGGGCGGGGTCAATGAGCAGTTCTTC
cdr3_aa: CASSPGGGVNEQFF

clone_size: few
v_call: TRBV7-8
j_call: TRBJ2-1
d_call: TRBD2
cdr3_nt: TGTGCCAGCAGCGCAGGGACTAGCGGAACCTACGAGCAGTTCTTC
cdr3_aa: CASSAGTSGTYEQFF

clone_size: few
v_call: TRBV11-3
j_call: TRBJ2-5
d_call: TRBD1
cdr3_nt: TGTGCCAGCAGCCCTCCGGGACAGGGGGCCGATGAGCAGTACTTC
cdr3_aa: CASSPPGQGADEQYF